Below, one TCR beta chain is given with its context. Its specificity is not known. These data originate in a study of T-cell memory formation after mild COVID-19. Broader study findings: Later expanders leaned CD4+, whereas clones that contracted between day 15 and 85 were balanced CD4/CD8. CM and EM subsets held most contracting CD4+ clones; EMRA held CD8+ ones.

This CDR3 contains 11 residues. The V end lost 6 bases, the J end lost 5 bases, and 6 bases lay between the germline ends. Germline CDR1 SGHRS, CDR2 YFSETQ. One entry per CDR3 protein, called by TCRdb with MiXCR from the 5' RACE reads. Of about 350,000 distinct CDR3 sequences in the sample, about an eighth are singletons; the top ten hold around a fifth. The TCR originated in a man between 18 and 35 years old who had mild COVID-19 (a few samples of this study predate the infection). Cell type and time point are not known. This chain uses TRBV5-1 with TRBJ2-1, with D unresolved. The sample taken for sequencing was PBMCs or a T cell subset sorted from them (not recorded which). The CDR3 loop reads CASTNNNEQFF. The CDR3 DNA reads TGCGCCAGCACAAATAACAATGAGCAGTTCTTC.